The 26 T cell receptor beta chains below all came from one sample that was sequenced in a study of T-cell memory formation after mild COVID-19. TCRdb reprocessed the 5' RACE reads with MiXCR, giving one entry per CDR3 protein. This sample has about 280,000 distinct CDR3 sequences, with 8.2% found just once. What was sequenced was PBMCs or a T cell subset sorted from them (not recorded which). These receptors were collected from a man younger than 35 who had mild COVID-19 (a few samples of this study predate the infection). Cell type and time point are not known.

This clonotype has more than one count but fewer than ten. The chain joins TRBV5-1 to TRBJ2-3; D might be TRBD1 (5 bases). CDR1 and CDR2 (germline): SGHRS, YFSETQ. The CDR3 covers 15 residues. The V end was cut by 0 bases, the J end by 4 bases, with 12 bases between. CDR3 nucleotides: TGCGCCAGCAGCTTGGAAGGGGCCTTCGCAGATACGCAGTATTTT. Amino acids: CASSLEGAFADTQYF.

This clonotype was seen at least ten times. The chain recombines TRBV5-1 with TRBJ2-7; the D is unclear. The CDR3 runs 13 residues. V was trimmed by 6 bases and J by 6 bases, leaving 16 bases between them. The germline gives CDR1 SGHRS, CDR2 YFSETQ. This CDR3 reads CASTVDPEGEQYF. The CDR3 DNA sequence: TGCGCCAGCACCGTGGACCCGGAAGGCGAGCAGTACTTC.

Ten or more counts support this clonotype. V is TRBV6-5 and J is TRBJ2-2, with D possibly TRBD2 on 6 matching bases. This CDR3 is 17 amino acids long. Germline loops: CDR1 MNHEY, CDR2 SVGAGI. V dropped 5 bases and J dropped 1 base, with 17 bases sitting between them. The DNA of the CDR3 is TGTGCCAGCAGTCCTGGGTCCGGGAGACGGAACACCGGGGAGCTGTTTTTT. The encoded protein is CASSPGSGRRNTGELFF.

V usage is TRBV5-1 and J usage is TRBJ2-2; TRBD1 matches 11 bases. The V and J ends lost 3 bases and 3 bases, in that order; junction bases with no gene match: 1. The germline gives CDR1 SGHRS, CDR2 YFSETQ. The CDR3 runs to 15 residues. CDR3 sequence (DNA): TGCGCCAGCAGCTGGACAGGGGGCGACACCGGGGAGCTGTTTTTT. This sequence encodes CASSWTGGDTGELFF.

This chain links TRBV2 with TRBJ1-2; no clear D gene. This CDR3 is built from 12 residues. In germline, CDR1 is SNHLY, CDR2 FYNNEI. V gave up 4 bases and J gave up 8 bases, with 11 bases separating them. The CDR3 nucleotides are TGTGCCAGCAGTGCGGCTTCCGTGGGCTACACCTTC. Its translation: CASSAASVGYTF.

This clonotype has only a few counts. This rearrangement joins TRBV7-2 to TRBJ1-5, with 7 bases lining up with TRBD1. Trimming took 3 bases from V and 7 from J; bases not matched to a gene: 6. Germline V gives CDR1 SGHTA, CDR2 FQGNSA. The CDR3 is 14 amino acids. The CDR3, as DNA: TGTGCCAGCAGCTTGACAGGGATAAACCAGCCCCAGCATTTT. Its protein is CASSLTGINQPQHF.

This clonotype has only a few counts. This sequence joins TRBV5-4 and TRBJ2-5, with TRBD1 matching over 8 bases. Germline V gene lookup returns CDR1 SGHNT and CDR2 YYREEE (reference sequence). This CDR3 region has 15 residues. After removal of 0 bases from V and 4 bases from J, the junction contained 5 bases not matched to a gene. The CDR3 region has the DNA TGTGCCAGCAGCTTGGGGACAGGGACTCGAGAGACCCAGTACTTC. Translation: CASSLGTGTRETQYF. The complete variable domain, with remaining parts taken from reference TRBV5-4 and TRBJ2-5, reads ETGVTQSPTHLIKTRGQQVTLRCSSQSGHNTVSWYQQALGQGPQFIFQYYREEENGRGNFPPRFSGLQFPNYSSELNVNALELDDSALYLCASSLGTGTRETQYFGPGTRLLVL.

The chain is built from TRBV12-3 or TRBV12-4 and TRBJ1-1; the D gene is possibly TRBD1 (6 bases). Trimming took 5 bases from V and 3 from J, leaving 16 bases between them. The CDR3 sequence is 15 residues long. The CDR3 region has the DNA TGTGCCAGCAGTCCCTCGGGGGCGCGTCACACTGAAGCTTTCTTT. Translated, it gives CASSPSGARHTEAFF.

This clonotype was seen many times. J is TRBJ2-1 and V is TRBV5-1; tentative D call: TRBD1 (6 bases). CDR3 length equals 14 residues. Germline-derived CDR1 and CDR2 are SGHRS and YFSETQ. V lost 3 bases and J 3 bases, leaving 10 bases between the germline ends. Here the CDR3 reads CASSSQGNYNEQFF. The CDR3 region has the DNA TGCGCCAGCAGCTCCCAGGGGAACTACAATGAGCAGTTCTTC.

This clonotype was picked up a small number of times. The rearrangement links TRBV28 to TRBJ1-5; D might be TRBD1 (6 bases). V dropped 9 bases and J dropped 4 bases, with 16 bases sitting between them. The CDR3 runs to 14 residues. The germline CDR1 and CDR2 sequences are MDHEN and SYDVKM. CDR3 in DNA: TGTGCCAGTACCTTCGGGGGCGCTAATCAGCCCCAGCATTTT. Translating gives CASTFGGANQPQHF.

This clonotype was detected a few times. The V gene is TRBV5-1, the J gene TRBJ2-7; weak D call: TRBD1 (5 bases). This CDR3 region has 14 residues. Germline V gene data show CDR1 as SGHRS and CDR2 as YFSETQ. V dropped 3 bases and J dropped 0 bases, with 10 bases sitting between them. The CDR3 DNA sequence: TGCGCCAGCAGCTCCCCCGACAGCTCCTACGAGCAGTACTTC. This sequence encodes CASSSPDSSYEQYF.

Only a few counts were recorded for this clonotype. CDR3 in DNA: TGTGCCAGTCGCCCGCTCCCACCGGGACAGCTAGCAGATACGCAGTATTTT. Encoded protein: CASRPLPPGQLADTQYF. The chain uses TRBV27 and TRBJ2-3, with 7 nucleotides matching TRBD1. This CDR3 is built from 17 residues. The J segment lost 4 bases and the V segment lost 9 bases, leaving 19 bases of the junction unmatched. Per germline, CDR1 MNHEY and CDR2 SMNVEV (reference sequence).

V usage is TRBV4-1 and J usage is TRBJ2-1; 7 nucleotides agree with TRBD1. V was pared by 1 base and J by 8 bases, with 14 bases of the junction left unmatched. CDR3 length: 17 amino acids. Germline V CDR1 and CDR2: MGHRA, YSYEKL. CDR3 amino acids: CASSQGGQQGVLYEQFF. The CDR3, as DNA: TGCGCCAGCAGCCAAGGCGGCCAGCAGGGGGTCCTGTATGAGCAGTTCTTC.

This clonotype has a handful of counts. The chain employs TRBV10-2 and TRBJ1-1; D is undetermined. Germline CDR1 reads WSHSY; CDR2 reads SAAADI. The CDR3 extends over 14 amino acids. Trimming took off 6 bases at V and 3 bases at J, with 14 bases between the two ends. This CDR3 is CASRTRVSHTEAFF. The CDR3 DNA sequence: TGCGCCAGCAGAACTCGAGTGTCGCACACTGAAGCTTTCTTT.

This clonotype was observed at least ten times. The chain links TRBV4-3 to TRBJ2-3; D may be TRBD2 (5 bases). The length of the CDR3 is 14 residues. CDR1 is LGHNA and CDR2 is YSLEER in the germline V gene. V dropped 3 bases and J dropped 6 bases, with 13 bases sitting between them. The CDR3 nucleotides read TGCGCCAGCAGCCAGCCCGGGTCGGGGGATACGCAGTATTTT. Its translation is CASSQPGSGDTQYF.

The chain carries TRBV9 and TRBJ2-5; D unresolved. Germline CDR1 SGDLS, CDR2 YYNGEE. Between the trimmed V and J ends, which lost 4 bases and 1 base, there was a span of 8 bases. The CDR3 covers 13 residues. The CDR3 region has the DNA TGTGCCAGCAGCCCCCGCCTCCAAGAGACCCAGTACTTC. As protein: CASSPRLQETQYF.

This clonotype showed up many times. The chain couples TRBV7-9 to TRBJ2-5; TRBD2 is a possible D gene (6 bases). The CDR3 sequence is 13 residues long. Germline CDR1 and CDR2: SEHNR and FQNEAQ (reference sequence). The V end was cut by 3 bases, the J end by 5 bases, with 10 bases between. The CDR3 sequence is CASSFGGDETQYF. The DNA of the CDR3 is TGTGCCAGCAGCTTCGGCGGGGATGAGACCCAGTACTTC. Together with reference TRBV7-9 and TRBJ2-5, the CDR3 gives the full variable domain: DTGVSQNPRHKITKRGQNVTFRCDPISEHNRLYWYRQTLGQGPEFLTYFQNEAQLEKSRLLSDRFSAERPKGSFSTLEIQRTEQGDSAMYLCASSFGGDETQYFGPGTRLLVL.

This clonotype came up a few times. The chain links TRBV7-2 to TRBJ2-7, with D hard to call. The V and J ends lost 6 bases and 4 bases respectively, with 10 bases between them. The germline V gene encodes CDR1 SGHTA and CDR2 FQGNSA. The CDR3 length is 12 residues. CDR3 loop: CASSSDRYEQYV. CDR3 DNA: TGTGCCAGCAGTTCGGACCGTTACGAGCAGTACGTC.

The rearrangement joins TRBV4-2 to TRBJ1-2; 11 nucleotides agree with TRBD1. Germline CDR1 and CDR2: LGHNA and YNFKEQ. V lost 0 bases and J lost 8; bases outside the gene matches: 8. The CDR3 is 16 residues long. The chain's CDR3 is CASSQERTGGVSGYTF. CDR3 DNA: TGTGCCAGCAGCCAAGAGAGGACAGGGGGCGTATCCGGCTACACCTTC.

DNA of the CDR3: TGTGCCAGCAGTCCTTCCGGGGGGGATAATAGCAATCAGCCCCAGCATTTT. It specifies CASSPSGGDNSNQPQHF. The chain employs TRBV28 and TRBJ1-5; the D gene is possibly TRBD1 (5 bases). The germline V and J ends were trimmed by 5 bases and 0 bases, with 17 bases remaining between them. This CDR3 is 17 amino acids long. Germline loops: CDR1 MDHEN, CDR2 SYDVKM.

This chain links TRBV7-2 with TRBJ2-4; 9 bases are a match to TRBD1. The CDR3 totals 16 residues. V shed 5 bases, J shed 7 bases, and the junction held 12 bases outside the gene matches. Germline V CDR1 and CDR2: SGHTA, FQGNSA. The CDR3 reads CASSPSPGQGINIQYF. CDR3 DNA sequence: TGTGCCAGCAGCCCTTCTCCGGGACAGGGAATTAACATTCAGTACTTC.

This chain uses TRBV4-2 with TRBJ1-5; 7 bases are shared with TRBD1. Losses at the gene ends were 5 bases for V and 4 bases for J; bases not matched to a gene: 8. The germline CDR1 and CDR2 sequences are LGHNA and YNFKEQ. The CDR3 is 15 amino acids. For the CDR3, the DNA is TGTGCCAGCAGCGCTACCAGGGGGGGGAATCAGCCCCAGCATTTT. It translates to CASSATRGGNQPQHF.

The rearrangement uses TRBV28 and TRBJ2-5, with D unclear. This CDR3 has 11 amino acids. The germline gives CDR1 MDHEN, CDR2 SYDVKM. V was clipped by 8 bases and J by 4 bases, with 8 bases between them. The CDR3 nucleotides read TGTGCCAGCCGATGGGGAGAGACCCAGTACTTC. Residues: CASRWGETQYF.

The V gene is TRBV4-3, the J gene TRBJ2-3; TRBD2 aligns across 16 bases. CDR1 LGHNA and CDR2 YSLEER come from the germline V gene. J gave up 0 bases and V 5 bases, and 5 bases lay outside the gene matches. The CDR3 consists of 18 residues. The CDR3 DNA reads TGCGCCAGCAGCATGGGACTAGCGGGGGGGCCAAGCACAGATACGCAGTATTTT. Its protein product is CASSMGLAGGPSTDTQYF.

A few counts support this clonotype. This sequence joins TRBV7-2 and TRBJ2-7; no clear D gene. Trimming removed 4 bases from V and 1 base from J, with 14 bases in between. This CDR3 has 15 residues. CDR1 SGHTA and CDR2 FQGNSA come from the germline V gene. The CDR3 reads CASSSAGKQSYEQYV. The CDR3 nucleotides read TGTGCCAGCAGCTCCGCTGGCAAGCAATCCTACGAGCAGTACGTC.

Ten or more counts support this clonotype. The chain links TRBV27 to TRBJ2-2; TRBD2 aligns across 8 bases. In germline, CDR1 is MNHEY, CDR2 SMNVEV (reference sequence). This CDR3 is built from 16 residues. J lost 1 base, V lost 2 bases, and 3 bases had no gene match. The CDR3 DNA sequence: TGTGCCAGCAGTTTAGCGGGGGGCTTGAACACCGGGGAGCTGTTTTTT. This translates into CASSLAGGLNTGELFF.